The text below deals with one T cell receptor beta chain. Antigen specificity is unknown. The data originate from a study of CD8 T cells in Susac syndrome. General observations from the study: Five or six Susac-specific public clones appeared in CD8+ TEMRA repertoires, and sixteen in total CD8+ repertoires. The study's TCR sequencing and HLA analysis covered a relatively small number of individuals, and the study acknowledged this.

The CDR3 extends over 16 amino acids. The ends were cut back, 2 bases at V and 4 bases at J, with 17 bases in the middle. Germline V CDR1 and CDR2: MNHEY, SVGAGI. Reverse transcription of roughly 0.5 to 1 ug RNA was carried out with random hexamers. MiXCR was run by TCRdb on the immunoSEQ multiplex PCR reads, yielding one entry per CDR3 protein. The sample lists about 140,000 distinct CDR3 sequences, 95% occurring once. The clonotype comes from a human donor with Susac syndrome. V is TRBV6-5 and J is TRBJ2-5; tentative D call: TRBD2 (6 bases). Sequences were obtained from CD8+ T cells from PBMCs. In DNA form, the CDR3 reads TGTGCCAGCAGTTACACCTGGGACTCCGCGTCAGAGACCCAGTACTTC. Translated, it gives CASSYTWDSASETQYF.